This T cell receptor (beta chain) is drawn from a study of blood T cells in healthy people across ages. This CDR3 has 14 residues. V lost 3 bases to trimming and J lost 9 bases, with 13 bases between them. Germline loops: CDR1 SGDLS, CDR2 YYNGEE. A second roughly 6 to 12 cycle PCR used barcoded and J-beta primers. Using its own MiXCR run on the 5' RACE reads, TCRdb lists one record per CDR3 protein. Here the sample spans about 1.4 million distinct CDR3 sequences, around 55% being singletons. Sequenced material: blood. The V gene is TRBV9, the J gene TRBJ1-6, with D unresolved. The source of this sequence is a man aged 18 to 30 in good health. This chain's CDR3 is CASSASLAFSPLHF. As DNA, the CDR3 is TGTGCCAGCAGCGCCTCTCTCGCCTTTTCACCCCTCCACTTT.